Reported below is one T cell receptor beta chain. The germline gives CDR1 MNHEY, CDR2 SMNVEV (reference sequence). V shed 4 bases and J shed 0 bases, with 16 bases lying between them. The CDR3 contains 18 residues. Measured with immunoSEQ multiplex PCR; TCRdb has only the in-frame clones, and not every one. The sample has around 170,000 clones; approximately 84% are singletons. This sample was taken from a study of blood T cell repertoires in COVID-19. Material for sequencing was PBMCs or T cells enriched from blood (not recorded which). The source of this sequence is a woman between 50 and 59 years old who had recovered from COVID-19. The chain uses TRBV27 and TRBJ1-6, with D hard to call. The CDR3 region has the DNA TGTGCCAGCAGTTATCGGGGAGTTTCAAGCTCCTATAATTCACCCCTCCACTTT. This encodes CASSYRGVSSSYNSPLHF.